This record looks at one T cell receptor (beta chain) sequence and its context. Its antigen is not identified. Time point reported: persistent/refractory GD, antithyroid drugs over 5 years with positive TRAb. PBMCs were the source of the RNA used for TCR sequencing. Arm-PCR of CDR3 regions with iRepertoire HTBI primers generated TCR beta libraries. One entry per CDR3 protein results from TCRdb running MiXCR on the multiplex PCR reads. The sample includes about 470,000 distinct CDR3 sequences, roughly 21% of them seen just once. This record comes from a study of regulatory T cells in long-lasting Graves disease. Study context: Patients met the persistent Graves' disease definition after over 5 years of antithyroid drugs with positive TSH receptor antibodies.

The study's findings and limits: The study found lower TCR diversity in persistent Graves' patients than in newly diagnosed ones. Among persistent patients, a larger number of public clonotypes were shared (about 3,000) than among newly diagnosed patients (about 1,000).

The sequencing here drew on peripheral blood mononuclear cells (PBMCs), taken when the disease was refractory, from a patient treated with antithyroid drugs. The source is a female donor with Graves disease.

The CDR3 coding sequence is TGCGCCAGCAGCCACCCTTTGGGTAGCGGGAGGGAGACCCAGTACTTC. Translated: CASSHPLGSGRETQYF. This chain links TRBV4-1 with TRBJ2-5; 10 nucleotides align to TRBD2. Trimming cost V 3 bases and J 5 bases; bases outside gene matches: 9. Germline assignment: CDR1 MGHRA and CDR2 YSYEKL. This CDR3 is built from 16 residues.